This passage covers 15 T cell receptor beta chains from one sample sequenced in a study of OX40 agonist ivuxolimab in advanced cancers. Sequenced by immunoSEQ multiplex PCR; TCRdb stores in-frame clones only, minus some. The sample carries about 55,000 clones, roughly 85% recorded once. The sample consisted of CD4+ or CD8+ T cells sorted from blood, taken in a trial of the OX40 agonist ivuxolimab. These receptors all come from an adult with an advanced solid tumor such as melanoma, head and neck, liver or kidney cancer.

V and J are TRBV5-1 and TRBJ2-1; TRBD1 matches at 7 bases. This CDR3 has 17 amino acids. With 4 bases clipped from V and 5 bases from J, the junction kept 15 bases outside the gene matches. Germline loops: CDR1 SGHRS, CDR2 YFSETQ. CDR3 region: CASSRQGTDGSNNEQFF. The CDR3 bases are TGCGCCAGCAGCCGACAGGGTACGGATGGATCTAACAATGAGCAGTTCTTC. Variable domain in full (rest from reference TRBV5-1 and TRBJ2-1): KAGVTQTPRYLIKTRGQQVTLSCSPISGHRSVSWYQQTPGQGLQFLFEYFSETQRNKGNFPGRFSGRQFSNSRSEMNVSTLELGDSALYLCASSRQGTDGSNNEQFFGPGTRLTVL.

The genes are TRBV7-2 and TRBJ2-5, with 11 bases fitting TRBD2. The length of the CDR3 is 14 residues. V gave up 4 bases and J gave up 3 bases; unmatched junction bases: 1. Germline-derived CDR1 and CDR2 are SGHTA and FQGNSA. Here the CDR3 DNA reads TGTGCCAGCAGCTCTAGCGGGGGGAAAGAGACCCAGTACTTC. It is translated as CASSSSGGKETQYF. The full variable domain, completed using reference TRBV7-2 and TRBJ2-5, is GAGVSQSPSNKVTEKGKDVELRCDPISGHTALYWYRQSLGQGLEFLIYFQGNSAPDKSGLPSDRFSAERTGGSVSTLTIQRTQQEDSAVYLCASSSSGGKETQYFGPGTRLLVL.

This chain joins TRBV5-8 and TRBJ1-2, with TRBD1 matching over 7 bases. Germline-derived CDR1 and CDR2 are SGHTS and YDEGEE. The CDR3 covers 13 residues. J gave up 10 bases and V 7 bases, and 13 bases lay outside the gene matches. The DNA of the CDR3 is TGTGCCAGCGCCCTGAACAATGACAGGGACTACACCTTC. Amino acids: CASALNNDRDYTF.

J is TRBJ2-1 and V is TRBV19; 7 nucleotides agree with TRBD2. The CDR3 runs to 14 residues. V was pared by 1 base and J by 6 bases, with 3 bases of the junction left unmatched. Germline lookup yields CDR1 LNHDA and CDR2 SQIVND (reference sequence). In DNA, the CDR3 is TGTGCCAGTAGTATAGTGGGAGGGATCAATGAGCAGTTCTTC. This gives the protein CASSIVGGINEQFF.

The J gene is TRBJ2-3, the V gene TRBV4-1, with 9 positions matching TRBD2. Germline CDR1 reads MGHRA; CDR2 reads YSYEKL. The trim removed 3 bases at V and 6 bases at J, leaving 1 base unmatched. The CDR3 length is 13 residues. CDR3 DNA sequence: TGCGCCAGCAGCCACGCGGGAGGGGATACGCAGTATTTT. Protein sequence: CASSHAGGDTQYF.

This chain uses TRBV6-5 with TRBJ1-2; D unresolved. The CDR3 extends over 13 amino acids. Trimming took off 5 bases at V and 5 bases at J, with 12 bases between the two ends. Germline V gives CDR1 MNHEY, CDR2 SVGAGI. CDR3 in amino acids: CASSRDPLYGYTF. The DNA for the CDR3 is TGTGCCAGCAGTCGGGATCCCTTATATGGCTACACCTTC.

A remark on this clone: The junction differs from germline at one of its ends, possibly a read error. Other DNA sequences within the sample encode an identical CDR3. This chain links TRBV4-2 with TRBJ2-4, with D tentatively TRBD2 (5 bases). This CDR3 comprises 14 residues. Germline V CDR1 and CDR2: LGHNA, YNFKEQ. This CDR3 is CASSQVGAKNIQYF. The CDR3 region has the DNA TGTGCCAGCAGCCAAGTGGGAGCCAAGAACATTCAGTACTTC.

The chain employs TRBV30 and TRBJ1-6; D ambiguous. The CDR3 contains 16 residues. Germline V lookup: CDR1 GTSNPN, CDR2 SVGIG (reference sequence). Trimming pared 0 bases from V and 9 bases from J, leaving 18 bases between. The CDR3: CAWSVRSGSIPSPLHF. The CDR3 nucleotides are TGTGCCTGGAGTGTACGCTCGGGGTCTATCCCTTCACCCCTCCACTTT. The entire variable domain, with the rest obtained from reference TRBV30 and TRBJ1-6, is as follows: SQTIHQWPATLVQPVGSPLSLECTVEGTSNPNLYWYRQAAGRGLQLLFYSVGIGQISSEVPQNLSASRPQDRQFILSSKKLLLSDSGFYLCAWSVRSGSIPSPLHFGNGTRLTVT.

The chain employs TRBV27 and TRBJ2-1; a weak D match, TRBD2 (6 bases). Germline CDR1 MNHEY, CDR2 SMNVEV (reference sequence). Trimming removed 4 bases from V and 4 bases from J, with 20 bases in between. CDR3 length equals 17 residues. The CDR3 nucleotides are TGTGCCAGCAGTTCCTATCTAGCGTCAGCCTCGTACAATGAGCAGTTCTTC. This translates into CASSSYLASASYNEQFF.

This CDR3 reads CATNLGGAGGSNEQFF. Here the CDR3 DNA reads TGCGCCACCAACTTAGGGGGAGCGGGGGGCAGCAATGAGCAGTTCTTC. The chain employs TRBV5-1 and TRBJ2-1; TRBD2 matches at 9 bases. The CDR3 loop spans 16 amino acids. Germline V gives CDR1 SGHRS, CDR2 YFSETQ. V lost 9 bases to trimming and J lost 6 bases; unmatched junction nucleotides: 16.

Sample share makes this clone medium-sized (0.01 to 0.1%). The chain is built from TRBV6-5 and TRBJ1-6; D perhaps matches TRBD1 (6 bases). Germline V gene lookup returns CDR1 MNHEY and CDR2 SVGAGI. The V end was cut by 6 bases, the J end by 4 bases, with 10 bases between. This CDR3 has 14 amino acids. For the CDR3, the DNA is TGTGCCAGCAGCCGGACAGAATATAATTCACCCCTCCACTTT. It is translated as CASSRTEYNSPLHF.

This clone came up once. The chain uses TRBV14 and TRBJ2-3, with D possibly matching TRBD1 (6 bases). The CDR3 has 14 residues. Germline V gene data show CDR1 as SGHDN and CDR2 as FVKESK. Trimming took off 6 bases at V and 4 bases at J, with 14 bases between the two ends. In DNA form, the CDR3 reads TGTGCCAGCAGTACCGGGACAAGCCCAGATACGCAGTATTTT. It specifies CASSTGTSPDTQYF. The full variable domain, rest sourced from reference TRBV14 and TRBJ2-3, is EAGVTQFPSHSVIEKGQTVTLRCDPISGHDNLYWYRRVMGKEIKFLLHFVKESKQDESGMPNNRFLAERTGGTYSTLKVQPAELEDSGVYFCASSTGTSPDTQYFGPGTRLTVL.

As DNA, the CDR3 is TGTGCCAGCTCAATTTTACGTAATGAAGCTTTCTTT. The encoded protein is CASSILRNEAFF. The V gene is TRBV6-6, the J gene TRBJ1-1; no definite D call. Trimming removed 8 bases from V and 7 bases from J, with 14 bases in between. The CDR3 sequence is 12 residues long. CDR1 is MNHNY, CDR2 SVGAGI, per germline (reference sequence).

This clone was counted between two and nine times. V gene TRBV9 combines with J gene TRBJ2-5; no firm D call. Trimming pared 4 bases from V and 4 bases from J, leaving 8 bases between. In germline, CDR1 is SGDLS, CDR2 YYNGEE. The CDR3 has 12 residues. CDR3 sequence reads: CASSPIGETQYF. CDR3 nucleotide sequence: TGTGCCAGCAGCCCTATAGGAGAGACCCAGTACTTC.

This chain uses TRBV11-1 with TRBJ2-7, with D perhaps TRBD1 (7 bases). V dropped 1 base and J dropped 3 bases, with 13 bases sitting between them. CDR1 is SGHAT, CDR2 FQDESV, per germline (reference sequence). The CDR3 spans 15 residues. The CDR3 DNA reads as TGTGCCAGCAGCTTAGGCGGGACAGCCCACTACGAGCAGTACTTC. This codes for CASSLGGTAHYEQYF.